This T cell receptor beta chain appears in the sequencing data of a study of blood T cell repertoires in COVID-19. Participants' own reports of clinical history determined their cohort assignment. Looked up from germline, CDR1 is GTSNPN and CDR2 is SVGIG (reference sequence). The CDR3 length is 12 residues. The J segment lost 6 bases and the V segment lost 5 bases, leaving 3 bases of the junction unmatched. Sequencing used immunoSEQ multiplex PCR; TCRdb keeps in-frame clones, though not all of them. The repertoire has about 300,000 clones, approximately 84% of them found once; the top ten carry over 3.5%.

The rearrangement links TRBV30 to TRBJ1-4; 7 nucleotides line up with TRBD1. Sequencing used PBMCs or T cells enriched from blood (not recorded which). The receptor was derived from a man aged 30-40 years who had recovered from COVID-19. CDR3 amino acids: CAWDRVYEKLFF. The CDR3 DNA follows: TGTGCCTGGGACAGGGTTTATGAAAAACTGTTTTTT.